The 15 T cell receptor beta chains presented below share a single source sample, sequenced in a study of response to subunit inactivated influenza vaccine. In TCRdb, the RT-PCR reads were re-called with MiXCR into one record per CDR3 protein. The data show around 570,000 distinct CDR3 sequences, with 10% to 12% seen just once and approximately 10% held by the top ten. The sample was also reused in another study, on T cells expressing NK-cell markers. According to that study: TCR beta cDNA was made by 5'RACE template switching with UMIs.

The source was PBMCs from blood, collected on the day of vaccination. The receptors were sampled from a man aged 45-65 years who received an inactivated influenza vaccine.

This chain links TRBV2 with TRBJ2-7; 11 nucleotides agree with TRBD2. V dropped 5 bases and J dropped 1; count of bases not matched to a gene: 10. CDR3 length equals 17 residues. From germline, CDR1 is SNHLY and CDR2 FYNNEI. CDR3 amino acids: CASSLRLAGGHSYEQYF. As DNA, the CDR3 is TGTGCCAGCAGTCTTAGGCTAGCGGGAGGCCATTCCTACGAGCAGTACTTC.

The V gene is TRBV4-2, the J gene TRBJ2-3; 9 nucleotides agree with TRBD2. CDR3 length: 22 residues. The germline V gene encodes CDR1 LGHNA and CDR2 YNFKEQ. V shed 1 base and J 0 bases; nucleotides not matched to a gene: 20. The CDR3: CASSQGPGQIETSGWSTDTQYF. In DNA, the CDR3 is TGTGCCAGCAGCCAAGGACCAGGACAGATTGAGACTAGCGGCTGGAGCACAGATACGCAGTATTTT.

CDR3 sequence (DNA): TGTGCCAGCAGCTCCCAATACAGGGGGCCGGGCACTGAAGCTTTCTTT. It specifies CASSSQYRGPGTEAFF. V is TRBV7-9 and J is TRBJ1-1; 9 bases map to TRBD1. The length of the CDR3 is 16 residues. V lost 4 bases and J lost 4; bases outside the gene matches: 10. Germline CDR1 reads SEHNR; CDR2 reads FQNEAQ (reference sequence).

The chain employs TRBV9 and TRBJ2-7; 11 bases agree with TRBD2. V gave up 0 bases and J gave up 2 bases; unmatched junction bases: 4. The CDR3 spans 16 residues. CDR1 is SGDLS and CDR2 is YYNGEE in the germline V gene. The CDR3 nucleotides are TGTGCCAGCAGCGTAGAAGGGACTAGCGGAACCTACGAGCAGTACTTC. Translated, it gives CASSVEGTSGTYEQYF.

This clonotype was detected only a few times. The chain employs TRBV4-3 and TRBJ2-1; 11 positions agree with TRBD2. Germline-derived CDR1 and CDR2 are LGHNA and YSLEER. The CDR3 totals 19 residues. The ends lost 6 bases at V and 4 bases at J; junction bases unmatched: 17. CDR3 DNA sequence: TGCGCCAGCAGTCGCCAAATAGCGGGGGGGCTGAACGTGTACAATGAGCAGTTCTTC. This sequence encodes CASSRQIAGGLNVYNEQFF.

This clonotype has a handful of counts. This chain joins TRBV6-2 or TRBV6-3 and TRBJ2-3; TRBD2 matches at 15 bases. This CDR3 region has 17 residues. The junction had 8 bases not matched to a gene; V was cut back by 7 bases and J by 3 bases. In germline, CDR1 is MNHEY, CDR2 SVGEGT. In DNA, the CDR3 is TGTGCCAGCACCGGACTAGCGGGAGGGCCGGAGACAGATACGCAGTATTTT. It yields the protein CASTGLAGGPETDTQYF.

This clonotype showed up just once. This may stem from a read error, because a much larger clone lies one nucleotide away. The chain links TRBV12-3 or TRBV12-4 to TRBJ2-7; 8 positions match TRBD2. There are 16 residues in the CDR3. The CDR3 DNA follows: TGTTCCAGCAGTGTCGGTGGACTAGCTAGCTCCTACGAGCAGTACTTC. Translation: CSSSVGGLASSYEQYF.

This clonotype was counted only a few times. This rearrangement joins TRBV4-3 to TRBJ2-1; 16 nucleotides match TRBD2. The ends lost 0 bases at V and 9 bases at J; junction bases unmatched: 11. The germline V gene has CDR1 LGHNA and CDR2 YSLEER. The CDR3 length is 19 residues. CDR3 residues: CASSQDLGLAGGPEGEQFF. CDR3 in DNA: TGCGCCAGCAGCCAAGATCTGGGACTAGCGGGAGGGCCAGAGGGTGAGCAGTTCTTC.

The chain joins TRBV30 to TRBJ2-5; D is perhaps TRBD1 (5 bases). The CDR3 runs to 16 residues. Germline CDR1 and CDR2: GTSNPN and SVGIG (reference sequence). V lost 5 bases, J lost 5 bases, and 24 bases lay in between. DNA for the CDR3: TGTGCCTGGGGGGCGCTTCTAGTCAGTGGGAAGGAGACCCAGTACTTC. Amino acids: CAWGALLVSGKETQYF.

This clonotype was counted only a few times. The chain joins TRBV4-2 to TRBJ2-3; 10 bases are shared with TRBD1. The trim removed 3 bases at V and 8 bases at J, leaving 5 bases unmatched. The CDR3 totals 14 residues. Germline V gene data show CDR1 as LGHNA and CDR2 as YNFKEQ. The DNA for the CDR3 is TGTGCCAGCAGCCAGGGACAGGGGACTAGTACGCAGTATTTT. Translated: CASSQGQGTSTQYF.

This chain connects TRBV20-1 to TRBJ2-1; TRBD2 aligns across 9 bases. Unmatched junction bases numbered 14, after V lost 6 bases and J lost 5 bases. Germline V gene lookup returns CDR1 DFQATT and CDR2 SNEGSKA (reference sequence). CDR3 length equals 16 residues. DNA for the CDR3: TGCAGTGCCATCCTAGCGGGAATAGGGTACGACAATGAGCAGTTCTTC. Its protein is CSAILAGIGYDNEQFF.

This clonotype was found many times. The J gene is TRBJ1-2, the V gene TRBV27; 9 bases fit TRBD1. J lost 7 bases, V lost 1 base, and 4 bases had no gene match. The CDR3 consists of 14 residues. CDR1 is MNHEY, CDR2 SMNVEV, per germline (reference sequence). The CDR3 region is CASSLLGTGFGYTF. CDR3 DNA sequence: TGTGCCAGCAGTTTATTGGGGACAGGGTTTGGCTACACCTTC.

Ten or more counts support this clonotype. CDR3 DNA sequence: TGCAGTGCTATGGTATTGGCGGGCGGAATCCACTCCTACGAGCAGTACTTC. It encodes CSAMVLAGGIHSYEQYF. The gene calls are TRBV20-1 and TRBJ2-7, with D perhaps matching TRBD2 (5 bases). This CDR3 is 17 amino acids long. With 4 bases removed from V and 0 bases from J, the gap between germline ends came to 22 bases. CDR1 and CDR2 (germline): DFQATT, SNEGSKA (reference sequence).

This clonotype was counted between two and nine times. The chain uses TRBV14 and TRBJ2-5, with D tentatively TRBD2 (6 bases). CDR1 SGHDN and CDR2 FVKESK come from the germline V gene. V was cut by 1 base and J by 6 bases, with 9 bases left in between. The CDR3 contains 13 residues. The CDR3 reads CASSQGTIQTQYF. CDR3 coding DNA: TGTGCCAGCAGCCAAGGGACTATCCAGACCCAGTACTTC.

The table lists this clonotype with many counts. The J gene is TRBJ2-7, the V gene TRBV4-2; 12 bases map to TRBD2. Germline CDR1 LGHNA, CDR2 YNFKEQ. The CDR3 is 16 amino acids. V lost 4 bases and J lost 0; bases outside the gene matches: 4. CDR3 sequence: CASSPRTSGDSYEQYF. The CDR3 bases are TGTGCCAGCAGCCCCAGGACTAGCGGGGACTCCTACGAGCAGTACTTC.